Listed here is a single T cell receptor (beta chain). This sample was included in a study of blood T cell repertoires in COVID-19. Study details: COVID-19 samples collected from the United States, Italy and Spain covered acute and convalescent phases.

Adults between roughly 18 and 95 years of age took part from about two dozen US areas. Participant reports of clinical history set cohort assignment. The CDR3 runs to 14 residues. Per the germline V gene, CDR1 is LNHNV and CDR2 is YYDKDF (reference sequence). The V end was cut by 3 bases, the J end by 5 bases, with 10 bases between. Profiling relied on immunoSEQ multiplex PCR, and the TCRdb table lists in-frame clones only, not all of them. The repertoire holds over 150,000 clones, with around four fifths as singletons. The sequence was collected from a woman aged 45-60 years who had recovered from COVID-19. Material for sequencing was PBMCs or T cells enriched from blood (not recorded which). The gene calls are TRBV15 and TRBJ2-2; a possible D gene is TRBD2 (6 bases). The CDR3 DNA is TGTGCCACCAGCAGGGTGGGGAGGACCGGGGAGCTGTTTTTT. It is translated as CATSRVGRTGELFF.